This passage covers 8 T cell receptor beta chains from one sample sequenced in a study of T cell responses to AZD1222 COVID-19 vaccine. Sequenced by immunoSEQ multiplex PCR; TCRdb stores in-frame clones only, minus some. This sample has about 86,000 clones, with approximately 89% found just once. The source material was peripheral blood, sampled on day 0 of AZD1222 vaccination. These receptors were taken from an adult in good health.

This clone appeared a single time. V is TRBV14 and J is TRBJ2-7; no clear D. The germline CDR1 and CDR2 sequences are SGHDN and FVKESK. The V and J ends lost 1 base and 3 bases respectively, with 7 bases between them. CDR3 length: 13 amino acids. CDR3 in DNA: TGTGCCAGCAGCCAAGGCAGAGGCTACGAGCAGTACTTC. Its translation is CASSQGRGYEQYF.

The chain recombines TRBV18 with TRBJ2-7, with TRBD1 identical over 8 bases. CDR1 and CDR2 (germline): KGHSH, LQKENI. J was trimmed by 9 bases and V by 9 bases; bases with no gene match: 16. The CDR3 runs 14 residues. The CDR3 here is CASSVSGTGDGQYF. The CDR3 region has the DNA TGTGCCAGTTCTGTTTCCGGGACAGGTGACGGGCAGTACTTC. Looking up the rest from reference TRBV18 and TRBJ2-7 gives the full variable domain: NAGVMQNPRHLVRRRGQEARLRCSPMKGHSHVYWYRQLPEEGLKFMVYLQKENIIDESGMPKERFSAEFPKEGPSILRIQQVVRGDSAAYFCASSVSGTGDGQYFGPGTRLTVT.

This chain uses TRBV6-2 or TRBV6-3 with TRBJ1-1; D is possibly TRBD1 (5 bases). CDR1 is MNHEY and CDR2 is SVGEGT in the germline V gene. The CDR3 totals 14 residues. The ends were cut back, 2 bases at V and 0 bases at J, with 7 bases in the middle. This CDR3 is CASSYGAVNTEAFF. The CDR3 coding sequence is TGTGCCAGCAGTTACGGGGCGGTGAACACTGAAGCTTTCTTT.

The chain couples TRBV4-1 to TRBJ1-4, with 9 bases aligning to TRBD1. The J segment lost 7 bases and the V segment lost 4 bases, leaving 4 bases of the junction unmatched. CDR1 is MGHRA and CDR2 is YSYEKL in the germline V gene. The CDR3 length is 14 residues. This chain's CDR3 is CASSPLTGGEKLFF. The CDR3 nucleotides are TGCGCCAGCAGCCCACTGACAGGGGGTGAAAAACTGTTTTTT.

The chain has TRBV27 and TRBJ2-1; D may be TRBD2 (5 bases). Germline V lookup: CDR1 MNHEY, CDR2 SMNVEV (reference sequence). There are 20 residues in the CDR3. Trimming took 0 bases from V and 5 from J, leaving 26 bases between them. The CDR3 DNA reads as TGTGCCAGCAGTTTATCGGAGGTCATAGTTAGAGGTTACAACAACAATGAGCAGTTCTTC. Translation: CASSLSEVIVRGYNNNEQFF.

This clone has only a few counts. V and J are TRBV4-1 and TRBJ2-5; 9 bases are a match to TRBD1. This CDR3 region has 16 residues. V trimming: 1 base; J trimming: 1 base; junction bases outside the gene matches: 4. Germline V gives CDR1 MGHRA, CDR2 YSYEKL. The CDR3 DNA reads TGCGCCAGCAGCCAAGGGGGGACAGGGATCCAAGAGACCCAGTACTTC. It yields the protein CASSQGGTGIQETQYF.

J is TRBJ2-1 and V is TRBV5-1; TRBD1 matches 7 bases. The CDR3 contains 16 residues. CDR1 and CDR2 (germline): SGHRS, YFSETQ. Trimming cost V 0 bases and J 3 bases; bases outside gene matches: 6. The CDR3 here is CASSLGQGLYYNEQFF. CDR3 coding DNA: TGCGCCAGCAGCTTGGGACAGGGTCTATACTACAATGAGCAGTTCTTC. Based on the CDR3 plus reference TRBV5-1 and TRBJ2-1, the full variable domain is KAGVTQTPRYLIKTRGQQVTLSCSPISGHRSVSWYQQTPGQGLQFLFEYFSETQRNKGNFPGRFSGRQFSNSRSEMNVSTLELGDSALYLCASSLGQGLYYNEQFFGPGTRLTVL.

V is TRBV29-1 and J is TRBJ2-7; unclear D gene. Germline CDR1 and CDR2: SQVTM and ANQGSEA. There are 12 residues in the CDR3. Trimming pared 6 bases from V and 3 bases from J, leaving 12 bases between. CDR3 residues: CSVTDGSYEQYF. CDR3 DNA: TGCAGCGTCACGGACGGAAGCTACGAGCAGTACTTC.